This T cell receptor beta chain was recorded in a study of OX40 agonist ivuxolimab in advanced cancers. Clones were read by immunoSEQ multiplex PCR, and TCRdb kept only the in-frame ones, dropping some. The data show about 70,000 clones, approximately 78% seen once. Trimming shortened V by 2 bases and J by 2 bases, and 3 bases separated the two germline ends. This CDR3 region has 11 residues. Germline V gene data show CDR1 as GTSNPN and CDR2 as SVGIG (reference sequence). This clone was observed a single time. The chain links TRBV30 to TRBJ1-2; no firm D call. This TCR was sampled from an adult with an advanced solid tumor such as melanoma, head and neck, liver or kidney cancer. Sequencing was performed on CD4+ or CD8+ T cells sorted from blood, taken in a trial of the OX40 agonist ivuxolimab. CDR3 loop: CAWSQNYGYTF. The CDR3 DNA follows: TGTGCCTGGAGTCAAAACTATGGCTACACCTTC.